The source of this T cell receptor (beta chain) is a study of shared clonotypes between healthy human individuals. At the level of the study: Three plates were used per donor for CD4 naive, three for CD4 memory, two for CD8 naive and one for CD8 memory.

This CDR3 is 13 amino acids long. Trimming removed 0 bases at V and 12 bases at J, with 15 bases between. Germline loops: CDR1 MGHRA, CDR2 YSYEKL. Clones were sequenced by immunoSEQ multiplex PCR, and TCRdb holds only the in-frame ones, with some missing. The profile shows 1.5 million to 2.5 million clones, about 94% of them singletons. Naive CD8 cells lacked CD45RO and underwent positive selection for CCR7, leaving out terminally differentiated effector memory CD45RA+ cells. Donors included only healthy HIV-negative adults lacking recent acute infections or vaccinations. The TCR was taken from a man between 18 and 35 years old in good health. The specimen was naive CD8+ T cells sorted from blood. This chain connects TRBV4-1 to TRBJ2-7; D may be TRBD1 (7 bases). The CDR3 region is CASSQDVGGQLYF. The CDR3, as DNA: TGCGCCAGCAGCCAAGATGTGGGGGGACAGTTGTACTTC.